A single sample gave rise to the 10 T cell receptor beta chains below, sequenced in a study of immune characteristics of hereditary and idiopathic chronic pancreatitis. Chronic pancreatitis tissue was collected during total pancreatectomy with islet autotransplantation. Data came from immunoSEQ multiplex PCR; TCRdb stores just in-frame clones and leaves some out. Of about 2,000 clones listed, 65% to 80% are singletons. Sequences were obtained from pancreas tissue with hereditary chronic pancreatitis. The receptors were sampled from a human donor with chronic pancreatitis.

The gene calls are TRBV7-8 and TRBJ1-1, with D unclear. Trimming left V 5 bases short and J 0 bases short, with 7 bases between. Per the germline V gene, CDR1 is SGHVS and CDR2 is FQNEAQ. The CDR3 runs to 13 residues. This CDR3 is CASSEDMNTEAFF. The CDR3 region has the DNA TGTGCCAGCAGCGAAGACATGAACACTGAAGCTTTCTTT.

This clone was observed once. The chain recombines TRBV24-1 with TRBJ2-3, with D possibly being TRBD2 (6 bases). The CDR3 runs 15 residues. V lost 11 bases and J 2 bases, leaving 19 bases between the germline ends. CDR1 is KGHDR and CDR2 is SFDVKD in the germline V gene. In nucleotides, the CDR3 is TGTGCCAACTCCCGGGACTTCTCTTACACAGATACGCAGTATTTT. Amino acid sequence: CANSRDFSYTDTQYF.

The J gene is TRBJ1-5, the V gene TRBV6-1; D unclear. This CDR3 contains 14 residues. Germline V gives CDR1 MNHNS, CDR2 SASEGT. Trimming shortened V by 0 bases and J by 2 bases, and 5 bases separated the two germline ends. CDR3 region: CASSEAFRNQPQHF. In DNA form, the CDR3 reads TGTGCCAGCAGTGAAGCGTTCCGCAATCAGCCCCAGCATTTT.

V and J are TRBV24-1 and TRBJ2-3; D possibly corresponds to TRBD1 (5 bases). Trimming took off 5 bases at V and 0 bases at J, with 11 bases between the two ends. The length of the CDR3 is 15 residues. Looked up from germline, CDR1 is KGHDR and CDR2 is SFDVKD. The CDR3 DNA is TGTGCCACCAGTGCCCCGCCAGGGAGCACAGATACGCAGTATTTT. Translation: CATSAPPGSTDTQYF.

This clone was detected only a few times. V and J are TRBV27 and TRBJ2-1, with D maybe TRBD2 (6 bases). The length of the CDR3 is 13 residues. Trimming cost V 6 bases and J 12 bases, with 18 bases left between them. Germline CDR1 MNHEY, CDR2 SMNVEV (reference sequence). CDR3 nucleotides: TGTGCCAGCAGCTCATACCCGACGGGAGCGCAGTTCTTC. Translated: CASSSYPTGAQFF.

This clone has more than one count but fewer than ten. For the CDR3, the DNA is TGTGCCAGCTCAGAGAGCAATCAGCCCCAGCATTTT. Amino acid sequence: CASSESNQPQHF. This chain uses TRBV18 with TRBJ1-5; D gene ambiguous. From germline, CDR1 is KGHSH and CDR2 LQKENI. Trimming took off 5 bases at V and 1 base at J, with 3 bases between the two ends. This CDR3 is 12 amino acids long.

The CDR3 here is CASSFALGGRETQYF. CDR3 DNA: TGTGCCAGCAGCTTCGCTTTAGGGGGTAGAGAGACCCAGTACTTC. The rearrangement uses TRBV7-9 and TRBJ2-5, with a possible D match to TRBD1 (6 bases). Germline lookup yields CDR1 SEHNR and CDR2 FQNEAQ (reference sequence). The CDR3 spans 15 residues. V lost 3 bases to trimming and J lost 4 bases, with 15 bases between them.

Details on this clone: A junction boundary mismatches the germline segment, possibly from a read error. This rearrangement joins TRBV28 to TRBJ1-2; TRBD1 matches 7 bases. CDR1 is MDHEN and CDR2 is SYDVKM in the germline V gene. The length of the CDR3 is 12 residues. The CDR3 DNA reads as TGTGCCAGCAGCCCTCCGAGGGGGCCACAAATTTTC. This sequence encodes CASSPPRGPQIF.

The V and J genes are TRBV10-3 and TRBJ2-1, with TRBD2 matching over 7 bases. CDR3 length: 14 amino acids. Unmatched junction bases numbered 5, after V lost 8 bases and J lost 1 base. CDR1 is ENHRY, CDR2 SYGVKD, per germline. The CDR3 is CAIVRGGSYNEQFF. CDR3 coding DNA: TGTGCCATCGTCCGGGGAGGGTCCTACAATGAGCAGTTCTTC.

The chain has TRBV7-2 and TRBJ2-7; tentatively, D is TRBD1 (6 bases). CDR3 length: 18 amino acids. Germline CDR1 SGHTA, CDR2 FQGNSA. V lost 5 bases and J 4 bases, leaving 27 bases between the germline ends. The DNA of the CDR3 is TGTGCCAGCAGCCAGGCTCCCACGAGGGGACACGCATTTTACGAGCAGTACTTC. It translates to CASSQAPTRGHAFYEQYF.